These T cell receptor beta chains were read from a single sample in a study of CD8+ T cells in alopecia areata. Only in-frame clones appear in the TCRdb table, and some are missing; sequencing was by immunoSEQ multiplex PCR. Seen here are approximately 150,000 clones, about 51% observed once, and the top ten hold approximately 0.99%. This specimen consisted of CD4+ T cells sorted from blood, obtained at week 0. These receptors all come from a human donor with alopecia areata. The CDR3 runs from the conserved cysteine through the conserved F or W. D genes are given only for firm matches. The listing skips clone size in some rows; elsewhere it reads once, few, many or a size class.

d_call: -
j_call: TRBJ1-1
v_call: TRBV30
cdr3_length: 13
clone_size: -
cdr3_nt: TGTGCCTGGAGTGGACAGACGAACACTGAAGCTTTCTTT
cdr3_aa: CAWSGQTNTEAFF

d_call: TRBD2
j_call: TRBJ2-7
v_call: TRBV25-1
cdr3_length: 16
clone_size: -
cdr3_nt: TGTGCCAGCAGTGAGGGACTAGCGGGACCGGACAACGAGCAGTACTTC
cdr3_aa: CASSEGLAGPDNEQYF

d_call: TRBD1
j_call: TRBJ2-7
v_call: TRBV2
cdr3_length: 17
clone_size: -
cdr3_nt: TGTGCCAGCAGTGAAGCACCTGGACAGGCTGCCTCCTACGAGCAGTACTTC
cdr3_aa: CASSEAPGQAASYEQYF

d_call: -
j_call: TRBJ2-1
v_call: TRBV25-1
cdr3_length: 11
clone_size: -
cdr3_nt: TGTGCCAGCAGGGATAACAATGAGCAGTTCTTC
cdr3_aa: CASRDNNEQFF

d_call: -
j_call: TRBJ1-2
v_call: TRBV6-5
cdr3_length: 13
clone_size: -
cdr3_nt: TGTGCCAGCCGCGAGAGTTCTAACTATGGCTACACCTTC
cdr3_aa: CASRESSNYGYTF

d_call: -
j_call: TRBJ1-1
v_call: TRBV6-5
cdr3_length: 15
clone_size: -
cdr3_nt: TGTGCCAGCAGTTACTCTGGGGTTTTAAACACTGAAGCTTTCTTT
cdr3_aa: CASSYSGVLNTEAFF

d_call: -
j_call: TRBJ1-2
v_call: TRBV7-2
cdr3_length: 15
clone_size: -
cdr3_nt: TGTGCCAGCAGCTTAGGGCGGGAGGCGCACTATGGCTACACCTTC
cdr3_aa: CASSLGREAHYGYTF

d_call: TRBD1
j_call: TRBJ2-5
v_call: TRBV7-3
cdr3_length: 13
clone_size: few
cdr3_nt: TGTGCCAGCAGCCGAGACAGGGCTGAGACCCAGTACTTC
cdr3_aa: CASSRDRAETQYF

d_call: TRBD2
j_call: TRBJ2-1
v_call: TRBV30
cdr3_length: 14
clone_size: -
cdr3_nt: TGTGCCTGGAGTTCTAGCGGCCCCATCAATGAGCAGTTCTTC
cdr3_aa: CAWSSSGPINEQFF

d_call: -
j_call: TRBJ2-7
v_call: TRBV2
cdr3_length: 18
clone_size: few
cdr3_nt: TGTGCCAGCAGGGAGCTTCAGCTCGGGTCTCCAATCTCCTACGAGCAGTACTTC
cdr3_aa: CASRELQLGSPISYEQYF

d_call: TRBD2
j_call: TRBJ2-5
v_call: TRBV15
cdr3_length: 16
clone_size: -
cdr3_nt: TGTGCCACCAGCAGAGCTAGCGGGAGGTTTGTGGAGACCCAGTACTTC
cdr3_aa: CATSRASGRFVETQYF

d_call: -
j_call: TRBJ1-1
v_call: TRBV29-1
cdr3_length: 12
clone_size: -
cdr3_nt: TGCAGCGCCTCGGCGGGTCGGACTGAAGCTTTCTTT
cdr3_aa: CSASAGRTEAFF

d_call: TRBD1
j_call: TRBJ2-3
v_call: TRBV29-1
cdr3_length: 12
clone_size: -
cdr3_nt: TGCAGCGGGGACAGGGCAGCAGATACGCAGTATTTT
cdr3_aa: CSGDRAADTQYF

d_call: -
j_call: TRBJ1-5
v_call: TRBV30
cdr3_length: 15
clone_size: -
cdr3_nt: TGTGCCTGGAGTGTACGGGCAGGGGTCAATCAGCCCCAGCATTTT
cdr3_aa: CAWSVRAGVNQPQHF

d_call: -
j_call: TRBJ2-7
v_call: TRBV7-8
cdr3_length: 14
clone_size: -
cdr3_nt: TGTGCCAGCAGCTTAGGTGGGAGGACCTACGAGCAGTACTTC
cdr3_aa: CASSLGGRTYEQYF

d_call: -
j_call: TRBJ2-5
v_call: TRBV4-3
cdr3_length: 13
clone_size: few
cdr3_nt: TGCGCCAGCAGCCAAGATAGGAGAGAGACCCAGTACTTC
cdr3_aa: CASSQDRRETQYF

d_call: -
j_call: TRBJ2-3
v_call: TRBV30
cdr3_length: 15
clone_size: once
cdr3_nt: TGTGCCTGGAGTGTACAGGGAGCAGGGGCAGATACGCAGTATTTT
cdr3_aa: CAWSVQGAGADTQYF

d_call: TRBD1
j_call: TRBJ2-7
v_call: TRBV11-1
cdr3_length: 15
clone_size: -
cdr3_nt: TGTGCCAGCAGCCAAGGGGCCAGGGGGAACTACGAGCAGTACTTC
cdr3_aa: CASSQGARGNYEQYF

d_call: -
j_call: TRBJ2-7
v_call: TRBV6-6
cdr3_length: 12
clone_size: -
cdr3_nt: TGTGCCAGCAGTTCCAGCTCCTACGAGCAGTACTTC
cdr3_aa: CASSSSSYEQYF

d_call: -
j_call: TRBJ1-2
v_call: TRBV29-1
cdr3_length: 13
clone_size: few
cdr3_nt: TGCAGCGTTGAAGACGTGTGGGGTAATGGCTACACCTTC
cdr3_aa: CSVEDVWGNGYTF

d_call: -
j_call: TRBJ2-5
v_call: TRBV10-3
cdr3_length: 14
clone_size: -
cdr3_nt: TGTGCCATCGGATTATCGGGGAGTCAAGAGACCCAGTACTTC
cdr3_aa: CAIGLSGSQETQYF

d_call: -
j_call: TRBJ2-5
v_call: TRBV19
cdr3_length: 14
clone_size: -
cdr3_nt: TGTGCCAGTAGTATGCGGGATGGTGCGGAGACCCAGTACTTC
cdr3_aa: CASSMRDGAETQYF

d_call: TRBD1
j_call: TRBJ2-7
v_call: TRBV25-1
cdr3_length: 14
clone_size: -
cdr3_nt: TGTGCCAGCAGAACCGGGACAGTAGTTTACGAGCAGTACTTC
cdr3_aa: CASRTGTVVYEQYF

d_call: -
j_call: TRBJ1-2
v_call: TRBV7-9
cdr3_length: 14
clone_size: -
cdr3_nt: TGTGCCAGCAGCTTAGCCCCTCGGTTCTATGGCTACACCTTC
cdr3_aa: CASSLAPRFYGYTF

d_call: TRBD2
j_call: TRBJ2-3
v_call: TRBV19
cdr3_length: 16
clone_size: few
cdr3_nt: TGTGCCAGTAGTTCTAGCGGGAGATGGGGCACAGATACGCAGTATTTT
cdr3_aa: CASSSSGRWGTDTQYF

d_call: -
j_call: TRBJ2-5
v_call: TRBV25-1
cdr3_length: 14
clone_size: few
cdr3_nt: TGTGCCAGCAGTGCGACAGGCCGCCAAGAGACCCAGTACTTC
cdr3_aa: CASSATGRQETQYF

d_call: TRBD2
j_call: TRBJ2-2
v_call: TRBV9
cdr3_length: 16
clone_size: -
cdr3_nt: TGTGCCAGCAGCGTAGGGCTAGCGGGAGGGCCCGGGGAGCTGTTTTTT
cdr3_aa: CASSVGLAGGPGELFF

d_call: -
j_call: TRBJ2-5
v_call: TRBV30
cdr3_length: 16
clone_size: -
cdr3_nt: TGTGCCTGGAGGCCCAAAACGACAGGCGCACAAGAGACCCAGTACTTC
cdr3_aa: CAWRPKTTGAQETQYF

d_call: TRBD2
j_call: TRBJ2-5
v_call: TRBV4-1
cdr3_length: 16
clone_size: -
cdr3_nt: TGCGCCAGCAGCCAAGGGTTTGCGGGGGTCCAAGAGACCCAGTACTTC
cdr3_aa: CASSQGFAGVQETQYF

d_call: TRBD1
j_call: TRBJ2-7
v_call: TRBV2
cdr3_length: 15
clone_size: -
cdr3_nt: TGTGCCAGCAGCATAGAACAGGGGGCCCAATACGAGCAGTACTTC
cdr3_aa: CASSIEQGAQYEQYF

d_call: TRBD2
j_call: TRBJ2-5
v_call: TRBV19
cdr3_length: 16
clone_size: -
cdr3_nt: TGTGCCAGTAGTATAGTACTAGCGGGAGGTCCAGAGACCCAGTACTTC
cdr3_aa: CASSIVLAGGPETQYF

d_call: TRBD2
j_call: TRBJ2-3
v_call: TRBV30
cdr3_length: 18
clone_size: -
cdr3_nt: TGTGCCTGGAGTCCACGCCAGTATTCCTCGGGAGGAGAAGATACGCAGTATTTT
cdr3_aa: CAWSPRQYSSGGEDTQYF

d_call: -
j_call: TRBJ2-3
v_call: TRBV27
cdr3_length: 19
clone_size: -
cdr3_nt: TGTGCCAGCAGACGGACGACTTTAAACAGGGGAGGTAGTGCAGATACGCAGTATTTT
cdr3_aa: CASRRTTLNRGGSADTQYF

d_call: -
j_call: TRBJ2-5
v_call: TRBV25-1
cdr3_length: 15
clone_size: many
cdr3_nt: TGTGCCAGCAGTTCAAACCCGGGACACCGAGAGACCCAGTACTTC
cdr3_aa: CASSSNPGHRETQYF

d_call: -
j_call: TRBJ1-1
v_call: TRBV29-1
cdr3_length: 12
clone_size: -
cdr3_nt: TGCAGCGTTGACAGGTACTACTCTGAAGCTTTCTTT
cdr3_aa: CSVDRYYSEAFF

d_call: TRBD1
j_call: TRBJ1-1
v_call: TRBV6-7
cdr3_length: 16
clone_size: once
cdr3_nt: TGTGCCACCACCCGAAGGGGGCCACAATCCCTTACTGAAGCTTTCTTT
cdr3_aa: CATTRRGPQSLTEAFF